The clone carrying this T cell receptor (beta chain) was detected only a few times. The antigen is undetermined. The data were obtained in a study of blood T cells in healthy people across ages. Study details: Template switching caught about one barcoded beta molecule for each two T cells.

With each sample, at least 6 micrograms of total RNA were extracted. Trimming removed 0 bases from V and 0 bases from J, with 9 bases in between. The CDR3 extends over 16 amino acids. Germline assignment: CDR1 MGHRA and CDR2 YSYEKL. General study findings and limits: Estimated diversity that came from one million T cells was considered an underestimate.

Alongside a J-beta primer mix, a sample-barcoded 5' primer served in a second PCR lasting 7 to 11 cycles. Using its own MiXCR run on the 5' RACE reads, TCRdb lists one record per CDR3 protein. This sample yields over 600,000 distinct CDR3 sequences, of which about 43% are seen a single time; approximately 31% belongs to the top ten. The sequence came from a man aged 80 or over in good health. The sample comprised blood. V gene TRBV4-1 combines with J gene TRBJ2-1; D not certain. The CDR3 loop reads CASSQDTLSSYNEQFF. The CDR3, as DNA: TGCGCCAGCAGCCAAGACACGTTAAGCTCCTACAATGAGCAGTTCTTC.